The rows below give T cell receptor beta chains drawn from one sample of a study of cytomegalovirus exposure and HLA in healthy donors. Sequencing used immunoSEQ multiplex PCR; TCRdb keeps in-frame clones, though not all of them. The table shows about 130,000 clones, with over 60% occurring only once. The sequenced sample was PBMCs. The receptors here all came from a human donor in good health. CDR3s include the opening cysteine and the closing phenylalanine or tryptophan. D genes are given only for firm matches. Clone size is given for some rows only: seen once, a few or many times, or a class if the clone is expanded.

CDR3nt: TGTGCCACCAGCCGGGACTTTTACTCCTACGAGCAGTACTTC; CDR3aa: CATSRDFYSYEQYF; abundance: NA; j_gene: TRBJ2-7; d_gene: NA; v_gene: TRBV2
CDR3nt: TGTGCCAGCAGCCTGGGACAGGGGGCTCACGAGCAGTACTTC; CDR3aa: CASSLGQGAHEQYF; abundance: NA; j_gene: TRBJ2-7; d_gene: TRBD1; v_gene: TRBV7-8
CDR3nt: TGCGCCAGCAGCCCGTCCCCAGGGGCACAAATAAACTATGGCTACACCTTC; CDR3aa: CASSPSPGAQINYGYTF; abundance: NA; j_gene: TRBJ1-2; d_gene: NA; v_gene: TRBV4-3
CDR3nt: TGTGCCAGTAGCCAGGTCCACTCCTACGAGCAGTACTTC; CDR3aa: CASSQVHSYEQYF; abundance: NA; j_gene: TRBJ2-7; d_gene: NA; v_gene: TRBV19
CDR3nt: TGTGCCAGCAGCCAAGTAGTTCTAGGGACCCAGTACTTC; CDR3aa: CASSQVVLGTQYF; abundance: NA; j_gene: TRBJ2-5; d_gene: NA; v_gene: TRBV14
CDR3nt: TGTGCCAGCAGCTCCGACAGGGGCCCAGATACGCAGTATTTT; CDR3aa: CASSSDRGPDTQYF; abundance: NA; j_gene: TRBJ2-3; d_gene: TRBD1; v_gene: TRBV7-3
CDR3nt: TGTGCCAGCAGTCAACAGGGGGCATTTGGAAACACCATATATTTT; CDR3aa: CASSQQGAFGNTIYF; abundance: once; j_gene: TRBJ1-3; d_gene: TRBD1; v_gene: TRBV28
CDR3nt: TGTGCCAGCAGTCCAGGACTAGCGGGCGTATGGGAGCAGTACTTC; CDR3aa: CASSPGLAGVWEQYF; abundance: NA; j_gene: TRBJ2-5; d_gene: TRBD2; v_gene: TRBV5-6
CDR3nt: TGTGCCAGCAGTGAATCGGGATTCAGCCCTTCACAGCCCCAGCATTTT; CDR3aa: CASSESGFSPSQPQHF; abundance: NA; j_gene: TRBJ1-5; d_gene: NA; v_gene: TRBV6-1
CDR3nt: TGTGCCAGCAGTACTGGGACTAGTCGGGAGCAGTACTTC; CDR3aa: CASSTGTSREQYF; abundance: NA; j_gene: TRBJ2-7; d_gene: TRBD2; v_gene: TRBV6-5
CDR3nt: TGTGCCAGCAGCCCGACAGGGACCAACATTCAGTACTTC; CDR3aa: CASSPTGTNIQYF; abundance: NA; j_gene: TRBJ2-4; d_gene: TRBD1; v_gene: TRBV7-2
CDR3nt: TGTGCCAGCAGCCCAGGGACAGGGGATTCACCCCTCCACTTT; CDR3aa: CASSPGTGDSPLHF; abundance: once; j_gene: TRBJ1-6; d_gene: TRBD1; v_gene: TRBV5-4
CDR3nt: TGTGCCAGCAGCCAGGAGGTCGCGTCTCCTTGGTATGGCTACACCTTC; CDR3aa: CASSQEVASPWYGYTF; abundance: few; j_gene: TRBJ1-2; d_gene: NA; v_gene: TRBV4-2
CDR3nt: TGTGCCAGTCAAAGGTCGGGGATAGGCTATGGCTACACCTTC; CDR3aa: CASQRSGIGYGYTF; abundance: NA; j_gene: TRBJ1-2; d_gene: NA; v_gene: TRBV19
CDR3nt: TGTGCCAGCACCGATTCAGCTAACTATGGCTACACCTTC; CDR3aa: CASTDSANYGYTF; abundance: NA; j_gene: TRBJ1-2; d_gene: NA; v_gene: TRBV6-5
CDR3nt: TGCAGCCCCCAGGGGGATGAAGAAACCGGGGAGCTGTTTTTT; CDR3aa: CSPQGDEETGELFF; abundance: few; j_gene: TRBJ2-2; d_gene: TRBD1; v_gene: TRBV29-1
CDR3nt: TGCGCCAGCCGCCGCGGGTCGGCAAAAGATACGCAGTATTTT; CDR3aa: CASRRGSAKDTQYF; abundance: few; j_gene: TRBJ2-3; d_gene: NA; v_gene: TRBV23-1
CDR3nt: TGTGCCAGCAGCTCGGGGACTAGCGTCAACACAGATACGCAGTATTTT; CDR3aa: CASSSGTSVNTDTQYF; abundance: NA; j_gene: TRBJ2-3; d_gene: TRBD2; v_gene: TRBV7-6
CDR3nt: TGTGCCAGCAGCCCAGACAGGGGCTATGGCTACACCTTC; CDR3aa: CASSPDRGYGYTF; abundance: NA; j_gene: TRBJ1-2; d_gene: TRBD1; v_gene: TRBV9
CDR3nt: TGTGCCAGCAGCACCGGTTACTCTGGGGCCAACGTCCTGACTTTC; CDR3aa: CASSTGYSGANVLTF; abundance: NA; j_gene: TRBJ2-6; d_gene: NA; v_gene: TRBV5-6
CDR3nt: TGTGCCCGGGGGGGTGGGGTCGGGGGCCGTATGAACACTGAAGCTTTCTTT; CDR3aa: CARGGGVGGRMNTEAFF; abundance: NA; j_gene: TRBJ1-1; d_gene: NA; v_gene: TRBV30
CDR3nt: TGTGCCAGCAGTCCCGGACAGCCTAATGAAAAACTGTTTTTT; CDR3aa: CASSPGQPNEKLFF; abundance: NA; j_gene: TRBJ1-4; d_gene: NA; v_gene: TRBV11-2
CDR3nt: TGTGCCAGCAGTGAACGCCCCGGGAGGGGAACCGGGGAGCTGTTTTTT; CDR3aa: CASSERPGRGTGELFF; abundance: few; j_gene: TRBJ2-2; d_gene: TRBD2; v_gene: TRBV28
CDR3nt: TGTGCCAGCAGCTTCAGGAGGACCTACGAGCAGTACTTC; CDR3aa: CASSFRRTYEQYF; abundance: NA; j_gene: TRBJ2-7; d_gene: NA; v_gene: TRBV11-1
CDR3nt: TGTGCCAGCAGTCCCGGCCGCGGGGGCATTTCACCCCTCCACTTT; CDR3aa: CASSPGRGGISPLHF; abundance: NA; j_gene: TRBJ1-6; d_gene: NA; v_gene: TRBV6-5
CDR3nt: TGTGCCAGCACTTCTCAGGGGTGGGCTGAAGCTTTCTTT; CDR3aa: CASTSQGWAEAFF; abundance: NA; j_gene: TRBJ1-1; d_gene: NA; v_gene: TRBV6-5
CDR3nt: TGTGCCAGCAGCTCAAACAGGAGATTCTACGAGCAGTACTTC; CDR3aa: CASSSNRRFYEQYF; abundance: NA; j_gene: TRBJ2-7; d_gene: NA; v_gene: TRBV13
CDR3nt: TGTGCCATCTCCGTCGGGAGCTCCTACAATGAGCAGTTCTTC; CDR3aa: CAISVGSSYNEQFF; abundance: NA; j_gene: TRBJ2-1; d_gene: NA; v_gene: TRBV10-3
CDR3nt: TGCAGCGGGGGAGGGGGAAAGACTGAAGCTTTCTTT; CDR3aa: CSGGGGKTEAFF; abundance: NA; j_gene: TRBJ1-1; d_gene: NA; v_gene: TRBV29-1
CDR3nt: TGTGCCACCAGCAGAGATAGGCCGGGAGGGAGGGATACGCAGTATTTT; CDR3aa: CATSRDRPGGRDTQYF; abundance: NA; j_gene: TRBJ2-3; d_gene: TRBD2; v_gene: TRBV15
CDR3nt: TGTGCCTGGAGTGTACAGGGTTTTGGGAGTCAGCCCCAGCATTTT; CDR3aa: CAWSVQGFGSQPQHF; abundance: NA; j_gene: TRBJ1-5; d_gene: NA; v_gene: TRBV30
CDR3nt: TGCGCCAGCAGCTATCGAATCGGGACAGAAGAGACCCAGTACTTC; CDR3aa: CASSYRIGTEETQYF; abundance: NA; j_gene: TRBJ2-5; d_gene: TRBD1; v_gene: TRBV4-1
CDR3nt: TGCGCCAGCAGCCAAGACAGGGGGTTCGGAACAGATACGCAGTATTTT; CDR3aa: CASSQDRGFGTDTQYF; abundance: NA; j_gene: TRBJ2-3; d_gene: TRBD1; v_gene: TRBV4-1
CDR3nt: TGTGCCAGCAGCTCTTCAGGGGGAGTATCTGGGGCCAACGTCCTGACTTTC; CDR3aa: CASSSSGGVSGANVLTF; abundance: NA; j_gene: TRBJ2-6; d_gene: TRBD1; v_gene: TRBV5-6
CDR3nt: TGTGCCAGCAGCTCCGGAGAGCACCAGTACTTC; CDR3aa: CASSSGEHQYF; abundance: few; j_gene: TRBJ2-5; d_gene: NA; v_gene: TRBV7-7
CDR3nt: TGTGCCACAGCCCCTGGGCAACCTGGGGAGACCCAGTACTTC; CDR3aa: CATAPGQPGETQYF; abundance: NA; j_gene: TRBJ2-5; d_gene: NA; v_gene: TRBV19
CDR3nt: TGTGCCAGCAGCCAAGAGGAGGGGGGGGGCTACTACGAGCAGTACTTC; CDR3aa: CASSQEEGGGYYEQYF; abundance: NA; j_gene: TRBJ2-7; d_gene: NA; v_gene: TRBV4-2
CDR3nt: TGTGCCAGCCGACAGGGGACCAATCGGCCCCAGCATTTT; CDR3aa: CASRQGTNRPQHF; abundance: NA; j_gene: TRBJ1-5; d_gene: TRBD1; v_gene: TRBV28
CDR3nt: TGCGCCAGCAGCCAAGACCAGACGGGGAGCTCCCATAATTCACCCCTCCACTTT; CDR3aa: CASSQDQTGSSHNSPLHF; abundance: NA; j_gene: TRBJ1-6; d_gene: NA; v_gene: TRBV4-1
CDR3nt: TGCGCCAGCAGCTTGTCGACAGTTAACACTGAAGCTTTCTTT; CDR3aa: CASSLSTVNTEAFF; abundance: few; j_gene: TRBJ1-1; d_gene: NA; v_gene: TRBV5-1
CDR3nt: TGCGCCAGCAGCTTGACAGGGGCTAATGAAAAACTGTTTTTT; CDR3aa: CASSLTGANEKLFF; abundance: NA; j_gene: TRBJ1-4; d_gene: TRBD1; v_gene: TRBV5-1
CDR3nt: TGTGCCAGCAGTTTACCCTCCAGCGGGGCTAGCTCCTACGAGCAGTACTTC; CDR3aa: CASSLPSSGASSYEQYF; abundance: once; j_gene: TRBJ2-7; d_gene: TRBD2; v_gene: TRBV27
CDR3nt: TGTGCCAGTAGTATGCGGACAGCCCGAAATGAAAAACTGTTTTTT; CDR3aa: CASSMRTARNEKLFF; abundance: NA; j_gene: TRBJ1-4; d_gene: NA; v_gene: TRBV19
CDR3nt: TGTGCCAGCCGAGGGCAGTCACCCCTCCACTTT; CDR3aa: CASRGQSPLHF; abundance: few; j_gene: TRBJ1-6; d_gene: NA; v_gene: TRBV6-6
CDR3nt: TGTGCCAGCAGTGAAGAAGGCGGCTATGGCTACACCTTC; CDR3aa: CASSEEGGYGYTF; abundance: few; j_gene: TRBJ1-2; d_gene: NA; v_gene: TRBV6-1
CDR3nt: TGTGCCAGCAGCTTGCGGGGGGCCGGGGGCAATCAGCCCCAGCATTTT; CDR3aa: CASSLRGAGGNQPQHF; abundance: NA; j_gene: TRBJ1-5; d_gene: NA; v_gene: TRBV5-4
CDR3nt: TGTGCCAGCAGTTCGGTCCCGGGACAGGGAACGGAGACCCAGTACTTC; CDR3aa: CASSSVPGQGTETQYF; abundance: NA; j_gene: TRBJ2-5; d_gene: TRBD1; v_gene: TRBV27
CDR3nt: TGTGCCAGCAGCTTAGTAAAGGGGAATCCCTACTACGAGCAGTACTTC; CDR3aa: CASSLVKGNPYYEQYF; abundance: once; j_gene: TRBJ2-7; d_gene: NA; v_gene: TRBV7-9
CDR3nt: TGTGCCGGCGGTTTAAAGCGGGGTTACGAGCAGTACTTC; CDR3aa: CAGGLKRGYEQYF; abundance: NA; j_gene: TRBJ2-7; d_gene: TRBD2; v_gene: TRBV28
CDR3nt: TGCGCCAGCAGCATAATGACAGGTAGAACCGGGGAGCTGTTTTTT; CDR3aa: CASSIMTGRTGELFF; abundance: NA; j_gene: TRBJ2-2; d_gene: NA; v_gene: TRBV5-1
CDR3nt: TGTGCCAGCAGCTTATTGGATAGGGCGGGGAATGAGCAGTTCTTC; CDR3aa: CASSLLDRAGNEQFF; abundance: NA; j_gene: TRBJ2-1; d_gene: NA; v_gene: TRBV7-3
CDR3nt: TGCGCCAGCAGCCAAGAGGTACAGGGTGAGTACGAGCAGTACTTC; CDR3aa: CASSQEVQGEYEQYF; abundance: NA; j_gene: TRBJ2-7; d_gene: NA; v_gene: TRBV4-3
CDR3nt: TGTGCCAGCAGTGAAGCGCTCGGCGGGAAAGAGACCCAGTACTTC; CDR3aa: CASSEALGGKETQYF; abundance: NA; j_gene: TRBJ2-5; d_gene: NA; v_gene: TRBV6-1
CDR3nt: TGTGCCAGCAGTAGGGGTCGGTACGAGCAGTACTTC; CDR3aa: CASSRGRYEQYF; abundance: NA; j_gene: TRBJ2-7; d_gene: NA; v_gene: TRBV6-6